This T cell receptor (beta chain) is from a study of CD8 T cell repertoires and HIV-1 epitope variants. Overall study context: Twenty-five autologous and known Gag and Nef epitope variant peptides each stimulated T cells separately.

This clone was seen more than once but under ten times. Antigen: not known. Germline CDR1 reads SGHKS; CDR2 reads YYEKEE (reference sequence). The CDR3 spans 13 residues. Between the trimmed V and J ends, which lost 5 bases and 0 bases, there was a span of 8 bases. Produced via immunoSEQ multiplex PCR; TCRdb's table is partial and in-frame only. Counted here are around 5,700 clones, 60% to 75% occurring once; the ten biggest clones make up roughly 44%. Notes on the study in general: Roughly nine antigen-specific TCR beta clonotypes were found; six seemed cross-reactive to variants.

Sequencing used cultured CD8+ T cells derived from PBMCs. The V and J genes are TRBV5-5 and TRBJ1-1, with D uncertain. The sequence came from a male donor with HIV. CDR3 DNA sequence: TGTGCCAGCAGAGAAGACTTGAACACTGAAGCTTTCTTT. Translated, it gives CASREDLNTEAFF.